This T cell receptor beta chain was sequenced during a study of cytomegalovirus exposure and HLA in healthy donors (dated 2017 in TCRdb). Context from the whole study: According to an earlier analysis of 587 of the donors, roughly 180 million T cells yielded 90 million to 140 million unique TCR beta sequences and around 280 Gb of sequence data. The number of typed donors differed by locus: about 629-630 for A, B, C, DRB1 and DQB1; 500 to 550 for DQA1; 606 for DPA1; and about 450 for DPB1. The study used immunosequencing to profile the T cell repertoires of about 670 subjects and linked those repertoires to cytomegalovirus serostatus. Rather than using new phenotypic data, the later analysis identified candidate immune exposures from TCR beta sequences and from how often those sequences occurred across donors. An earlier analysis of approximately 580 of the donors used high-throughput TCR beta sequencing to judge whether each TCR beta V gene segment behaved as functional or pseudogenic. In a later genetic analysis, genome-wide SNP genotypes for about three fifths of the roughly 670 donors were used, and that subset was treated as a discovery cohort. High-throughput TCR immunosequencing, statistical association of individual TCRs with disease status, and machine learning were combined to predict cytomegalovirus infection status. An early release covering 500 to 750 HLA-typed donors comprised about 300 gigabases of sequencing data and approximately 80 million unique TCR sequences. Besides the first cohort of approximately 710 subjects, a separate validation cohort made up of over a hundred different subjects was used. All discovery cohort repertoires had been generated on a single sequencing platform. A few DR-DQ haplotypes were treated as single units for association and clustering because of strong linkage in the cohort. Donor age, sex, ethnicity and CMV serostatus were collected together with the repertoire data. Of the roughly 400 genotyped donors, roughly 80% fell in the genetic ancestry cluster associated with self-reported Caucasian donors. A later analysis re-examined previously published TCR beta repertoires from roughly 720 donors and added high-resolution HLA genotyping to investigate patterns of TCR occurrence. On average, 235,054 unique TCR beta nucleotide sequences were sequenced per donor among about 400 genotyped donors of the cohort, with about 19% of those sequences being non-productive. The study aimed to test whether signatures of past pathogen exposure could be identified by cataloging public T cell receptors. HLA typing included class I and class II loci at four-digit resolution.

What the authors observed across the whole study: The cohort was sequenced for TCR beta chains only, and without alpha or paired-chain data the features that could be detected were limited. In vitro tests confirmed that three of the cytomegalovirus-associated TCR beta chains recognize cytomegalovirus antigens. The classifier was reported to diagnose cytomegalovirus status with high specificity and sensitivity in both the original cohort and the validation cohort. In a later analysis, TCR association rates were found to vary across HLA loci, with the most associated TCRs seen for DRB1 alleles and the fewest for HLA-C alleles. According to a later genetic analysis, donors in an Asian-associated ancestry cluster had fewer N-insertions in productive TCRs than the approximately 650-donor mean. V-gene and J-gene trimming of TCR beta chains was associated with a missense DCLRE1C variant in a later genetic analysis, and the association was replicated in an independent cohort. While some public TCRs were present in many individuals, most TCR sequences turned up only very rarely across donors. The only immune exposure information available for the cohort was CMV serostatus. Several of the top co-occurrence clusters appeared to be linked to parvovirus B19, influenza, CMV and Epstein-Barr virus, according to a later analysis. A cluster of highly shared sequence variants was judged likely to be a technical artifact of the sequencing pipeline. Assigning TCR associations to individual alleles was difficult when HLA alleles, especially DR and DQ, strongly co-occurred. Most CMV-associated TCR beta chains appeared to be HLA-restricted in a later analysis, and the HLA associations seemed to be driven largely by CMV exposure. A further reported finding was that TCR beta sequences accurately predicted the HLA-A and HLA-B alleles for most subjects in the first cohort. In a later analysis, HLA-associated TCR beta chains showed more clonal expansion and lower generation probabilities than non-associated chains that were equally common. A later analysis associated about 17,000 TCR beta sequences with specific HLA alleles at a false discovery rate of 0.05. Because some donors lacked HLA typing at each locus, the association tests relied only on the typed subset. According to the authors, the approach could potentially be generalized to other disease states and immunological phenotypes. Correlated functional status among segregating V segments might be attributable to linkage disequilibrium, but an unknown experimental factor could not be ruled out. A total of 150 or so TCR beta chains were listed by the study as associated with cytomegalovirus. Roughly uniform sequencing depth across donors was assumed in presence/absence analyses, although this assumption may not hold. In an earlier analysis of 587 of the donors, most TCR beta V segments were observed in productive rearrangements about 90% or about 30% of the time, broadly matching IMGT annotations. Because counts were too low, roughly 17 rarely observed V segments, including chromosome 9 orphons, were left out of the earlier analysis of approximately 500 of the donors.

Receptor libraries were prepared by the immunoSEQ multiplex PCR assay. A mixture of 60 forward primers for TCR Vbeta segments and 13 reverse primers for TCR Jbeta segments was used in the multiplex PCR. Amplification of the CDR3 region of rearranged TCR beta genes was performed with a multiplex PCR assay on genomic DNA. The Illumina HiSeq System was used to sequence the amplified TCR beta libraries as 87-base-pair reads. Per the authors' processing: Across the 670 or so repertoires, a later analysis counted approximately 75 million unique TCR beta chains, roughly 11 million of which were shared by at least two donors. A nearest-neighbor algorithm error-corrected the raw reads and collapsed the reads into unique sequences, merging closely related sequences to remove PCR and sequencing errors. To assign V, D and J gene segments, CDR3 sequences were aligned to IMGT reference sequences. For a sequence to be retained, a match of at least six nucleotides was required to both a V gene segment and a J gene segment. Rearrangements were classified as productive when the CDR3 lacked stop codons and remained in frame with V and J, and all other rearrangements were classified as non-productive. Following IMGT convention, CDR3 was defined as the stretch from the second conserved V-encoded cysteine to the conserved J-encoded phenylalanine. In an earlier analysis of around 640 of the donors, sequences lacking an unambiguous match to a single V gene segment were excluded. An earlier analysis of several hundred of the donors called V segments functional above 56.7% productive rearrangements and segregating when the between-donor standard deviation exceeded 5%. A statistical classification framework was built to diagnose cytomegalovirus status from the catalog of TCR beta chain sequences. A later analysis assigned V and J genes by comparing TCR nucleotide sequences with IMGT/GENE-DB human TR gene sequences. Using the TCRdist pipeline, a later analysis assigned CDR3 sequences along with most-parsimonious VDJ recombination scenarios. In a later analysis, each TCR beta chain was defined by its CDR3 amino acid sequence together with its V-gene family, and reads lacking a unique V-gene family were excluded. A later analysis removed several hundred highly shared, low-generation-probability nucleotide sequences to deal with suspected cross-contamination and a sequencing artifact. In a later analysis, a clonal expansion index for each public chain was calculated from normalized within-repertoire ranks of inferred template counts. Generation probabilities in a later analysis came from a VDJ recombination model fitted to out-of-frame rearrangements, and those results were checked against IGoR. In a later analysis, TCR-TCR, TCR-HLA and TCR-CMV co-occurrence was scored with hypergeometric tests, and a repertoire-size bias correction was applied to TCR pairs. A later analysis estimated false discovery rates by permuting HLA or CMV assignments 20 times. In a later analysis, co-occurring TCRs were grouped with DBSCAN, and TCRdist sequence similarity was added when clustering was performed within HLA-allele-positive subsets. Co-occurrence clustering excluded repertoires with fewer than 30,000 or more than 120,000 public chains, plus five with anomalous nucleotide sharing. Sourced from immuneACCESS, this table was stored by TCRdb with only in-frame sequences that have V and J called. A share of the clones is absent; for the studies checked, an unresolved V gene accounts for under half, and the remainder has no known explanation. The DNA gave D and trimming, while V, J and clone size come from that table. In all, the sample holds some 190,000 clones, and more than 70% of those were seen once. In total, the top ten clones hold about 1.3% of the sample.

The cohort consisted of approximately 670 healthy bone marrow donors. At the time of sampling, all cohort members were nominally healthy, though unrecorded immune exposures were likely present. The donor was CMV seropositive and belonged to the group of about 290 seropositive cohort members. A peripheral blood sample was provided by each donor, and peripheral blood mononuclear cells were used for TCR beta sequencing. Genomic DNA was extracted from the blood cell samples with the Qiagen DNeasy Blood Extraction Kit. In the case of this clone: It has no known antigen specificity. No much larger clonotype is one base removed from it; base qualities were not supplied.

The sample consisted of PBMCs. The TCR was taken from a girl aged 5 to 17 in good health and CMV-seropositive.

The nucleotide sequence is given as TGTGCCAGCTCACCACAACCTCGGGATACGCAGTATTTT. Its coded protein is CASSPQPRDTQYF. The receptor chain draws on TRBV18 and TRBJ2-3; no D gene is confidently identified. The CDR3 spans 13 residues, from the cysteine through the phenylalanine. The sequence is cut down to CDR3 DNA, 39 bases in frame from base 1. Trimming removed 1 base from V and 6 bases from J, leaving 8 bases between the germline ends. From the germline V gene, CDR1 is KGHSH and CDR2 is LQKENI.